The 17 T cell receptor beta chains below come from one sample, sequenced in a study of blood T cell repertoires in COVID-19. Data came from immunoSEQ multiplex PCR; TCRdb stores just in-frame clones and leaves some out. The table includes under 250,000 clones, around 81% detected once. The sample comprised peripheral blood. Receptors were obtained from a woman aged 60-75 years with acute or convalescent COVID-19.

In this sample, this clone turned up a few times. The chain uses TRBV7-2 and TRBJ2-1, with 11 bases aligning to TRBD2. Germline V lookup: CDR1 SGHTA, CDR2 FQGNSA. The J segment lost 9 bases and the V segment lost 2 bases, leaving 18 bases of the junction unmatched. CDR3 length: 19 amino acids. The CDR3 nucleotides read TGTGCCAGCAGCTTACTCCCTTCGGTTAGCGGGGGGGCCAAAAGTGAGCAGTTCTTC. Amino acid sequence: CASSLLPSVSGGAKSEQFF.

The rearrangement links TRBV27 to TRBJ1-1; 9 bases align to TRBD1. Germline V gene sequence: CDR1 MNHEY, CDR2 SMNVEV (reference sequence). Unmatched junction bases numbered 4, after V lost 5 bases and J lost 3 bases. This CDR3 comprises 14 residues. The CDR3 region is CASSNRGLDTEAFF. The CDR3 coding sequence is TGTGCCAGCAGTAACAGGGGGCTCGACACTGAAGCTTTCTTT.

CDR3 DNA: TGCAGTGCGTTCAGGGGTGGTGAAGCTTTCTTT. It is translated as CSAFRGGEAFF. V and J are TRBV20-1 and TRBJ1-1, with D maybe TRBD1 (6 bases). From germline, CDR1 is DFQATT and CDR2 SNEGSKA (reference sequence). There are 11 residues in the CDR3. The V and J ends lost 6 bases and 7 bases respectively, with 12 bases between them.

The chain links TRBV12-2 to TRBJ1-5; TRBD1 reflects the table's D call only, with no check against the DNA. TRBV12-2 is listed as a pseudogene. The CDR3 totals 15 residues. This CDR3 is CASRSRGTANQPQHF. The CDR3 DNA reads TGTGCAAGTCGCTCGAGGGGGACAGCCAATCAGCCCCAGCATTTT.

V and J are TRBV7-9 and TRBJ1-4; D may be TRBD1 (6 bases). CDR3 size: 15 residues. CDR1 and CDR2 from the germline V gene are SEHNR and FQNEAQ (reference sequence). The germline V and J ends were trimmed by 6 bases and 0 bases, with 11 bases remaining between them. CDR3: CASSLGQTTNEKLFF. In DNA, the CDR3 is TGTGCCAGCAGTCTTGGACAGACAACTAATGAAAAACTGTTTTTT. The entire variable domain, with the rest obtained from reference TRBV7-9 and TRBJ1-4, is as follows: DTGVSQNPRHKITKRGQNVTFRCDPISEHNRLYWYRQTLGQGPEFLTYFQNEAQLEKSRLLSDRFSAERPKGSFSTLEIQRTEQGDSAMYLCASSLGQTTNEKLFFGSGTQLSVL.

This chain links TRBV15 with TRBJ2-7; 10 bases are a match to TRBD1. The CDR3 is 16 amino acids. CDR1 and CDR2 from the germline V gene are LNHNV and YYDKDF (reference sequence). The trim removed 5 bases at V and 2 bases at J, leaving 9 bases unmatched. The CDR3, as DNA: TGTGCCACCAGCGAACGACTTGGACAGGGGGCCTACGAGCAGTACTTC. This translates into CATSERLGQGAYEQYF.

The table lists this clone with a few counts. This chain connects TRBV19 to TRBJ1-2; no clear D gene. The CDR3 length is 13 residues. Trimming took off 7 bases at V and 2 bases at J, with 11 bases between the two ends. Germline CDR1 and CDR2: LNHDA and SQIVND (reference sequence). The CDR3 region has the DNA TGTGCCAGTAACTACGACGGGAACTATGGCTACACCTTC. Protein sequence: CASNYDGNYGYTF.

The chain uses TRBV28 and TRBJ1-1, with 9 nucleotides matching TRBD1. CDR1 is MDHEN and CDR2 is SYDVKM in the germline V gene. The CDR3 is made up of 13 amino acids. V was pared by 6 bases and J by 2 bases, with 1 base of the junction left unmatched. CDR3 DNA: TGTGCCAGCAGACAGGGGGCAAACACTGAAGCTTTCTTT. It encodes CASRQGANTEAFF.

Only one count was recorded for this clone. The chain links TRBV7-2 to TRBJ1-4; 7 bases fit TRBD1. V lost 4 bases to trimming and J lost 8 bases; unmatched junction nucleotides: 10. Germline CDR1 SGHTA, CDR2 FQGNSA. The CDR3 totals 15 residues. The CDR3 reads CASSYTTGRSEKLFF. CDR3 sequence (DNA): TGTGCCAGCAGCTACACGACAGGGCGGAGCGAAAAACTGTTTTTT.

The V gene is TRBV6-5, the J gene TRBJ2-5; D remains unclear. Trimming removed 8 bases from V and 5 bases from J, with 9 bases in between. The CDR3 is 11 amino acids. Germline CDR1 is MNHEY and CDR2 is SVGAGI. The CDR3, as DNA: TGTGCCAGCGGCCTTCTGGAGACCCAGTACTTC. Translating it yields CASGLLETQYF.

This clone was counted a few times. The gene calls are TRBV12-3 or TRBV12-4 and TRBJ1-1; D possibly corresponds to TRBD1 (6 bases). The CDR3 loop spans 13 amino acids. V was shortened by 5 bases and J by 5 bases, with 12 bases between the two germline ends. DNA for the CDR3: TGTGCCAGCAGTCAGGGGAGTAGGACTGAAGCTTTCTTT. Translated: CASSQGSRTEAFF.

This chain joins TRBV15 and TRBJ2-3, with D possibly matching TRBD1 (5 bases). There are 16 residues in the CDR3. The V end was cut by 3 bases, the J end by 2 bases, with 15 bases between. CDR1 LNHNV and CDR2 YYDKDF come from the germline V gene (reference sequence). As DNA, the CDR3 is TGTGCCACCAGCAGTGAGTTGAGCAGGGCCACAGATACGCAGTATTTT. Translation: CATSSELSRATDTQYF.

The V and J genes are TRBV3-1 (or the pseudogene TRBV3-2) and TRBJ1-2; the D gene is possibly TRBD1 (6 bases). The ends were cut back, 4 bases at V and 8 bases at J, with 14 bases in the middle. Germline V CDR1 and CDR2: LGHDT, YNNKEL (reference sequence). This CDR3 is 13 amino acids long. The CDR3 protein is CASSLGHRDGYTF. The CDR3 nucleotides read TGTGCCAGCAGCCTAGGCCACAGGGACGGCTACACCTTC.

The gene calls are TRBV5-5 and TRBJ1-2, with 7 bases that match TRBD1. Germline assignment: CDR1 SGHKS and CDR2 YYEKEE (reference sequence). Trimming took 0 bases from V and 8 from J; bases not matched to a gene: 10. The CDR3 runs to 15 residues. As DNA, the CDR3 is TGTGCCAGCAGCTTGGCAGTTTCGAGGGGGCAGGGCTACACCTTC. Translation gives CASSLAVSRGQGYTF.

The chain employs TRBV6-4 and TRBJ2-7; 9 bases align to TRBD1. Germline V CDR1 and CDR2: MRHNA, SNTAGT. J gave up 2 bases and V 5 bases, and 7 bases lay outside the gene matches. The CDR3 length is 15 residues. Here the CDR3 reads CASSPGGTGTYEQYF. In nucleotides, the CDR3 is TGTGCCAGCAGTCCTGGCGGGACAGGGACCTACGAGCAGTACTTC.

The gene calls are TRBV15 and TRBJ2-5, with D possibly matching TRBD1 (5 bases). The CDR3 is 14 amino acids. CDR1 is LNHNV and CDR2 is YYDKDF in the germline V gene (reference sequence). V was pared by 1 base and J by 2 bases, with 8 bases between. CDR3 nucleotide sequence: TGTGCCACCAGCAGAGGGGGCAGACAAGAGACCCAGTACTTC. Protein product: CATSRGGRQETQYF. The full variable domain, in which reference TRBV15 and TRBJ2-5 provide the parts outside the CDR3, is DAMVIQNPRYQVTQFGKPVTLSCSQTLNHNVMYWYQQKSSQAPKLLFHYYDKDFNNEADTPDNFQSRRPNTSFCFLDIRSPGLGDTAMYLCATSRGGRQETQYFGPGTRLLVL.

This clone was picked up one time. This chain uses TRBV5-5 with TRBJ1-2, with D unresolved. Per the germline V gene, CDR1 is SGHKS and CDR2 is YYEKEE (reference sequence). Trimming took off 1 base at V and 4 bases at J, with 8 bases between the two ends. CDR3 size: 13 residues. CDR3 amino acids: CASSLSDLYGYTF. The DNA for the CDR3 is TGTGCCAGCAGCTTGAGCGATCTCTATGGCTACACCTTC.